The 3 T cell receptor beta chains reported below all come from one sample, sequenced in a study of cytomegalovirus exposure and HLA in healthy donors. This PCR relied on a set of 60 Vbeta primers and 13 Jbeta primers. Sequencing used immunoSEQ multiplex PCR; TCRdb keeps in-frame clones, though not all of them. The sample table sets out about 48,000 clones. The sequencing input was PBMCs. These receptors were taken from a woman in her 40s in good health and CMV-seronegative.

The chain links TRBV28 to TRBJ2-2; the D is unclear. The CDR3 sequence is 12 residues long. Germline lookup yields CDR1 MDHEN and CDR2 SYDVKM. Trimming removed 4 bases from V and 8 bases from J, with 8 bases in between. In DNA, the CDR3 is TGTGCCAGCAGTTCCCTGTTGGGGGAGCTGTTTTTT. It encodes CASSSLLGELFF.

V and J are TRBV18 and TRBJ1-5; 8 nucleotides match TRBD1. Germline lookup yields CDR1 KGHSH and CDR2 LQKENI. The CDR3 runs 15 residues. V shed 0 bases, J shed 5 bases, and the junction held 3 bases outside the gene matches. The CDR3 DNA is TGTGCCAGCTCACCACCCGGGACAGGTGATCAGCCCCAGCATTTT. Translation gives CASSPPGTGDQPQHF. The complete variable domain, with remaining parts taken from reference TRBV18 and TRBJ1-5, reads NAGVMQNPRHLVRRRGQEARLRCSPMKGHSHVYWYRQLPEEGLKFMVYLQKENIIDESGMPKERFSAEFPKEGPSILRIQQVVRGDSAAYFCASSPPGTGDQPQHFGDGTRLSIL.

The chain is built from TRBV7-3 and TRBJ2-1, with 8 bases aligning to TRBD2. Germline V CDR1 and CDR2: SGHTA, FQGTGA. With 1 base clipped from V and 7 bases from J, the junction kept 9 bases outside the gene matches. The CDR3 has 16 amino acids. The chain's CDR3 is CASSLRPGGPWNEQFF. CDR3 coding DNA: TGTGCCAGCAGCTTAAGGCCGGGAGGGCCGTGGAATGAGCAGTTCTTC.